The rows below give T cell receptor beta chains drawn from one sample of a study of beta chain features in type 1 diabetes. The table came from immunoSEQ multiplex PCR; TCRdb's copy has only in-frame clones and leaves some out. The data contain some 160,000 clones, 7% to 10% of them singletons. The material sequenced was central memory CD4+ T cells from blood. Receptors originate from a woman younger than 30 in good health. Each CDR3 is given with its conserved first and last residue.

>TRBV2|TRBJ2-2
CASSVTSGSSGELFF
>TRBV30|TRBJ1-1
CAWSAEMNTEAFF
>TRBV10-3|TRBJ1-5
CAITPGANQPQHF
>TRBV7-2|TRBJ2-3
CASSQGSFPDTQYF
>TRBV11-3|TRBJ2-1
CASSLDAGGSEQFF
>TRBV4-2|TRBJ2-2
CASSQGTDTGELFF
>TRBV15|TRBJ1-5
CATSRADQPQHF
>TRBV14|TRBJ2-1
CASSQVNEQFF
>TRBV29-1|TRBJ2-3
CSAQQLAGFTDTQYF
>TRBV15|TRBJ1-5
CATSRDEAANYNQPQHF
>TRBV10-3|TRBJ2-3
CAISRGSGGADTQYF
>TRBV11-3|TRBJ2-1
CASSFPRQYRGEQFF
>TRBV13|TRBJ2-1
CASSLKTSYNEQFF
>TRBV28|TRBJ2-7
CASSPTRAEQYF
>TRBV9|TRBJ2-3
CASSSTSGGFSTDTQYF
>TRBV5-1|TRBJ2-7
CASSARQGESYEQYF